Following are 4 T cell receptor beta chains from one sample sequenced in a study of cytomegalovirus exposure and HLA in healthy donors. 13 Jbeta primers and 60 Vbeta primers were used for the PCR. Only in-frame clones appear in the TCRdb table, and some are missing; sequencing was by immunoSEQ multiplex PCR. The table lists roughly 80,000 clones, approximately 61% of them singletons. The specimen was PBMCs. The receptors shown here come from a woman in her 50s in good health and CMV-seropositive.

The CDR3 DNA reads TGCGCCAGCAGCCAAGCCCGGACAGGGGGGAACTATGGCTACACCTTC. This gives the protein CASSQARTGGNYGYTF. This chain connects TRBV4-1 to TRBJ1-2, with 10 bases aligning to TRBD1. Per germline, CDR1 MGHRA and CDR2 YSYEKL. The CDR3 consists of 16 residues. Trimming cost V 1 base and J 2 bases; bases outside gene matches: 4.

This clone was counted a single time. This chain connects TRBV7-9 to TRBJ2-3, with TRBD1 matching over 7 bases. The CDR3 covers 14 residues. CDR1 and CDR2 from the germline V gene are SEHNR and FQNEAQ (reference sequence). With 4 bases clipped from V and 3 bases from J, the junction kept 4 bases outside the gene matches. This CDR3 reads CASSWSGGTDTQYF. For the CDR3, the DNA is TGTGCCAGCAGCTGGTCAGGGGGAACAGATACGCAGTATTTT.

This clone has a single count. V and J are TRBV19 and TRBJ2-2, with D uncertain. The germline V gene has CDR1 LNHDA and CDR2 SQIVND (reference sequence). Trimming took off 1 base at V and 3 bases at J, with 3 bases between the two ends. The CDR3 totals 13 residues. The CDR3 is CASSIADTGELFF. The CDR3 DNA is TGTGCCAGTAGTATAGCGGACACCGGGGAGCTGTTTTTT.

The rearrangement uses TRBV28 and TRBJ1-5, with 9 bases fitting TRBD1. This CDR3 has 14 residues. V gave up 5 bases and J gave up 11 bases; unmatched junction bases: 10. The V gene's germline CDR1 is MDHEN and CDR2 SYDVKM. CDR3 loop: CASSTRDRVRAQHF. The DNA for the CDR3 is TGTGCCAGCAGTACCCGGGACAGGGTAAGGGCCCAGCATTTT. Variable domain in full (rest from reference TRBV28 and TRBJ1-5): DVKVTQSSRYLVKRTGEKVFLECVQDMDHENMFWYRQDPGLGLRLIYFSYDVKMKEKGDIPEGYSVSREKKERFSLILESASTNQTSMYLCASSTRDRVRAQHFGDGTRLSIL.